The 31 T cell receptor beta chains given below trace back to one sample, sequenced in a study of cytomegalovirus exposure and HLA in healthy donors. Vbeta (60) and Jbeta (13) primers were used in the PCR. Assay: immunoSEQ multiplex PCR; the TCRdb copy retains only in-frame clones and omits some. The table includes around 190,000 clones, 70% to 80% detected once. The sequencing input was PBMCs. The receptors stem from a woman in her twenties or thirties in good health and CMV-seropositive.

The V call is TRBV6-6, the J call TRBJ1-2; weak D call: TRBD1 (5 bases). The germline gives CDR1 MNHNY, CDR2 SVGAGI (reference sequence). The CDR3 totals 16 residues. The V and J ends lost 4 bases and 1 base respectively, with 16 bases between them. CDR3 sequence: CASSLNRQPFNYGYTF. The CDR3 DNA reads TGTGCCAGCAGTTTGAATCGACAGCCGTTTAACTATGGCTACACCTTC.

The chain uses TRBV30 and TRBJ1-6, with TRBD1 matching 7 bases. This CDR3 region has 14 residues. Per the germline V gene, CDR1 is GTSNPN and CDR2 is SVGIG (reference sequence). Trimming took 3 bases from V and 5 from J; bases not matched to a gene: 4. The CDR3, as DNA: TGTGCCTGGAGGGAGGGGGCGGATAATTCACCCCTCCACTTT. Amino acids: CAWREGADNSPLHF. Based on the CDR3 plus reference TRBV30 and TRBJ1-6, the full variable domain is SQTIHQWPATLVQPVGSPLSLECTVEGTSNPNLYWYRQAAGRGLQLLFYSVGIGQISSEVPQNLSASRPQDRQFILSSKKLLLSDSGFYLCAWREGADNSPLHFGNGTRLTVT.

V and J are TRBV7-2 and TRBJ2-7; the match to TRBD2 covers 16 bases. Germline values: CDR1 SGHTA, CDR2 FQGNSA. The CDR3 is 17 residues long. Trimming cost V 5 bases and J 2 bases; bases outside gene matches: 6. CDR3 residues: CASSPSGLAGGAYEQYF. The CDR3 DNA is TGTGCCAGCAGCCCTTCGGGACTAGCGGGAGGGGCCTACGAGCAGTACTTC.

The chain joins TRBV5-1 to TRBJ2-3; TRBD2 aligns across 8 bases. Germline V CDR1 and CDR2: SGHRS, YFSETQ. J gave up 4 bases and V 5 bases, and 9 bases lay outside the gene matches. The CDR3 totals 15 residues. CDR3 sequence reads: CASRTGRANSDTQYF. The CDR3 DNA reads TGCGCCAGCAGAACCGGGAGGGCCAACTCAGATACGCAGTATTTT.

The chain carries TRBV7-2 and TRBJ2-4, with D possibly TRBD2 on 5 matching bases. Germline V CDR1 and CDR2: SGHTA, FQGNSA. The CDR3 spans 18 residues. The V gene lost 2 bases and the J gene lost 0 bases, with 17 bases spanning the gap. CDR3 in DNA: TGTGCCAGCAGCTTAATAAACATCCGGGATCGAGCCAAAAACATTCAGTACTTC. It is translated as CASSLINIRDRAKNIQYF.

J is TRBJ1-4 and V is TRBV2; D unresolved. The CDR3 spans 16 residues. V gave up 6 bases and J gave up 4 bases, with 18 bases separating them. CDR1 and CDR2 from the germline V gene are SNHLY and FYNNEI. The CDR3 nucleotides are TGTGCCAGCAGGGCTCCCTTTGGGCCCGTTAATGAAAAACTGTTTTTT. Its translation: CASRAPFGPVNEKLFF.

This clone appeared a single time. The chain links TRBV5-8 to TRBJ2-5, with D maybe TRBD1 (8 bases). Germline V gives CDR1 SGHTS, CDR2 YDEGEE. V was shortened by 5 bases and J by 5 bases, with 16 bases between the two germline ends. The CDR3 sequence is 14 residues long. CDR3 bases: TGTGCCAGCAGATCCGACAGGGGAGGGGAGACCCAGTACTTC. Translating gives CASRSDRGGETQYF.

V and J are TRBV7-9 and TRBJ2-5; the match to TRBD2 covers 9 bases. With 8 bases clipped from V and 4 bases from J, the junction kept 2 bases outside the gene matches. The CDR3 consists of 12 residues. The germline gives CDR1 SEHNR, CDR2 FQNEAQ (reference sequence). The CDR3 sequence: CASARGGETQYF. In nucleotides, the CDR3 is TGTGCCAGCGCGCGGGGGGGAGAGACCCAGTACTTC.

This chain joins TRBV19 and TRBJ2-5, with 7 bases fitting TRBD1. The CDR3 is made up of 14 amino acids. Germline assignment: CDR1 LNHDA and CDR2 SQIVND (reference sequence). With V trimmed by 6 bases and J by 3 bases, 7 bases remained unmatched. The chain's CDR3 is CASSRRDSEETQYF. Written as DNA, the CDR3 is TGTGCCAGTAGCCGAAGGGACAGTGAAGAGACCCAGTACTTC.

V and J are TRBV2 and TRBJ2-1; 7 nucleotides match TRBD2. Germline lookup yields CDR1 SNHLY and CDR2 FYNNEI. V trimming: 5 bases; J trimming: 8 bases; junction bases outside the gene matches: 6. This CDR3 region has 13 residues. The CDR3 is CASSSGTEDEQFF. CDR3 nucleotide sequence: TGTGCCAGCAGTAGCGGGACCGAGGATGAGCAGTTCTTC.

The J gene is TRBJ2-7, the V gene TRBV27; 11 bases match TRBD1. There are 16 residues in the CDR3. V dropped 2 bases and J dropped 4; count of bases not matched to a gene: 7. The germline V gene encodes CDR1 MNHEY and CDR2 SMNVEV (reference sequence). CDR3 DNA sequence: TGTGCCAGCAGTTTAGGGGCCGGGACAGGGGGGTACGAGCAGTACTTC. As protein: CASSLGAGTGGYEQYF.

This clone was recorded once. This chain's CDR3 is CASSQGTGGTDTQYF. The CDR3 DNA is TGTGCCAGCAGCCAGGGGACAGGGGGCACAGATACGCAGTATTTT. The V and J genes are TRBV27 and TRBJ2-3; 10 bases align to TRBD1. CDR3 size: 15 residues. Germline loops: CDR1 MNHEY, CDR2 SMNVEV (reference sequence). V shed 6 bases, J shed 1 base, and the junction held 4 bases outside the gene matches.

The chain uses TRBV11-2 and TRBJ2-1; TRBD2 matches at 8 bases. The V gene end was trimmed by 4 bases and the J gene end by 10 bases; junction bases not matched to a gene: 9. Germline CDR1 is SGHAT and CDR2 is FQNNGV. The CDR3 extends over 14 amino acids. The DNA of the CDR3 is TGTGCCAGCAGCTCGGGACTAGGAGCCGACGAGCAGTTCTTC. Translated, it gives CASSSGLGADEQFF.

The chain employs TRBV2 and TRBJ2-4; 7 bases fit TRBD1. Germline values: CDR1 SNHLY, CDR2 FYNNEI. The CDR3 sequence is 14 residues long. Unmatched junction bases numbered 6, after V lost 6 bases and J lost 4 bases. Written as DNA, the CDR3 is TGTGCCAGCAGAAGACAGGGCATTAAAAACATTCAGTACTTC. Its translation is CASRRQGIKNIQYF.

This clone was picked up one time. The chain is built from TRBV11-2 and TRBJ2-3, with 12 bases aligning to TRBD2. CDR3 length: 16 residues. CDR1 SGHAT and CDR2 FQNNGV come from the germline V gene. The ends lost 4 bases at V and 4 bases at J; junction bases unmatched: 6. Here the CDR3 DNA reads TGTGCCAGCAGCTCCAGACTAGCGGGAGCTTCAGATACGCAGTATTTT. Amino acids: CASSSRLAGASDTQYF.

This sequence joins TRBV6-6 and TRBJ2-3; D possibly corresponds to TRBD2 (5 bases). Trimming left V 4 bases short and J 0 bases short, with 11 bases between. The CDR3 covers 15 residues. CDR1 is MNHNY and CDR2 is SVGAGI in the germline V gene (reference sequence). DNA of the CDR3: TGTGCCAGCAGTTTGGACTTAGCTAGCACAGATACGCAGTATTTT. Its translation is CASSLDLASTDTQYF.

The J gene is TRBJ2-7, the V gene TRBV6-6; D uncertain. The CDR3 loop spans 13 amino acids. V lost 2 bases and J lost 0, with 5 bases in between. CDR1 and CDR2 from the germline V gene are MNHNY and SVGAGI (reference sequence). CDR3 loop: CASSYTVSYEQYF. The CDR3 DNA reads as TGTGCCAGCAGTTACACGGTCTCCTACGAGCAGTACTTC.

V is TRBV5-6 and J is TRBJ2-3; the D gene is possibly TRBD1 (5 bases). V gave up 0 bases and J gave up 3 bases, with 11 bases separating them. The CDR3 spans 15 residues. Germline V CDR1 and CDR2: SGHDT, YYEEEE. The DNA for the CDR3 is TGTGCCAGCAGCTTGGGAGGCAGGGTGACAGATACGCAGTATTTT. Translated, it gives CASSLGGRVTDTQYF.

This clone is a singleton in its sample. This chain connects TRBV12-5 to TRBJ2-1, with a tentative D call TRBD2 (5 bases). Trimming shortened V by 3 bases and J by 4 bases, and 13 bases separated the two germline ends. The CDR3 has 15 residues. Germline values: CDR1 LGHNT, CDR2 FRNRAP. CDR3 region: CASGFSRDPYNEQFF. Here the CDR3 DNA reads TGTGCTAGTGGTTTTTCCCGGGATCCGTACAATGAGCAGTTCTTC.

The genes are TRBV7-9 and TRBJ2-3; tentative D call: TRBD2 (7 bases). The V end was cut by 2 bases, the J end by 3 bases, with 12 bases between. Germline values: CDR1 SEHNR, CDR2 FQNEAQ (reference sequence). The CDR3 totals 15 residues. The CDR3 bases are TGTGCCAGCAGCTTATCCGGGGGGCGGACAGATACGCAGTATTTT. Protein product: CASSLSGGRTDTQYF.

This clone appeared a few times. The chain has TRBV28 and TRBJ2-1; the match to TRBD2 covers 11 bases. Looked up from germline, CDR1 is MDHEN and CDR2 is SYDVKM. Trimming cost V 4 bases and J 6 bases; bases outside gene matches: 5. The CDR3 covers 15 residues. The CDR3 sequence: CASSSFGTSGNEQFF. For the CDR3, the DNA is TGTGCCAGCAGTTCGTTCGGGACTAGCGGCAATGAGCAGTTCTTC.

This clone was detected once. The rearrangement joins TRBV27 to TRBJ2-1, with D hard to call. Looked up from germline, CDR1 is MNHEY and CDR2 is SMNVEV (reference sequence). The CDR3 length is 11 residues. The V gene lost 3 bases and the J gene lost 9 bases, with 6 bases spanning the gap. The CDR3 sequence is CASSFRFEQFF. CDR3 DNA: TGTGCCAGCAGTTTCCGGTTTGAGCAGTTCTTC.

The sample holds a few counts of this clone. The genes are TRBV29-1 and TRBJ2-2; D possibly corresponds to TRBD1 (6 bases). The CDR3 has 13 residues. V was shortened by 4 bases and J by 7 bases, with 13 bases between the two germline ends. Germline CDR1 is SQVTM and CDR2 is ANQGSEA. CDR3 DNA: TGCAGCGTTGCTGGGGGCGCGGGCGGGGAGCTGTTTTTT. As protein: CSVAGGAGGELFF.

This clone was counted a few times. The V and J genes are TRBV30 and TRBJ1-5; D gene ambiguous. Trimming pared 2 bases from V and 1 base from J, leaving 6 bases between. The germline V gene encodes CDR1 GTSNPN and CDR2 SVGIG (reference sequence). The CDR3 sequence is 13 residues long. CDR3 in DNA: TGTGCCTGGAGTTCGGGAAGCAATCAGCCCCAGCATTTT. Translating it yields CAWSSGSNQPQHF.

This chain joins TRBV6-1 and TRBJ1-2; unclear D gene. The length of the CDR3 is 17 residues. Germline CDR1 MNHNS, CDR2 SASEGT. V was cut by 2 bases and J by 4 bases, with 20 bases left in between. CDR3 bases: TGTGCCAGCAGTGAATTTCTAGCGGCAGATACTGGCTATGGCTACACCTTC. It is translated as CASSEFLAADTGYGYTF.

V is TRBV19 and J is TRBJ2-3, with a tentative D call TRBD1 (5 bases). The CDR3 is 13 residues long. Germline V lookup: CDR1 LNHDA, CDR2 SQIVND (reference sequence). V was trimmed by 3 bases and J by 6 bases, leaving 10 bases between them. CDR3: CASSIRAGDTQYF. DNA of the CDR3: TGTGCCAGTAGTATTAGGGCAGGGGATACGCAGTATTTT. The full variable domain, in which reference TRBV19 and TRBJ2-3 provide the parts outside the CDR3, is DGGITQSPKYLFRKEGQNVTLSCEQNLNHDAMYWYRQDPGQGLRLIYYSQIVNDFQKGDIAEGYSVSREKKESFPLTVTSAQKNPTAFYLCASSIRAGDTQYFGPGTRLTVL.

This clone has a single count. The chain carries TRBV7-9 and TRBJ1-2; D uncertain. Germline V gene sequence: CDR1 SEHNR, CDR2 FQNEAQ (reference sequence). This CDR3 contains 11 residues. CDR3 in DNA: TGTTCCTGCCCAGGCAACTATGGCTACACCTTC. It yields the protein CSCPGNYGYTF.

There are a few counts of this clone. The chain is built from TRBV6-1 and TRBJ2-7; D is unclear. The germline CDR1 and CDR2 sequences are MNHNS and SASEGT. This CDR3 is 14 amino acids long. V lost 0 bases and J 1 base, leaving 7 bases between the germline ends. The CDR3 protein is CASSEAWASYEQYF. As DNA, the CDR3 is TGTGCCAGCAGTGAAGCTTGGGCTTCCTACGAGCAGTACTTC.

The chain carries TRBV6-6 and TRBJ1-1; D gene unclear. Trimming took off 2 bases at V and 3 bases at J, with 4 bases between the two ends. Looked up from germline, CDR1 is MNHNY and CDR2 is SVGAGI (reference sequence). The CDR3 loop spans 12 amino acids. CDR3 nucleotide sequence: TGTGCCAGCAGTTACGAGTACACTGAAGCTTTCTTT. Its translation: CASSYEYTEAFF.

CDR3 loop: CASRDPGHPGPGEQFF. In DNA form, the CDR3 reads TGTGCCAGCAGGGACCCGGGACATCCCGGTCCGGGTGAGCAGTTCTTC. The chain joins TRBV5-4 to TRBJ2-1; D might be TRBD1 (6 bases). The CDR3 spans 16 residues. Per the germline V gene, CDR1 is SGHNT and CDR2 is YYREEE (reference sequence). The V end was cut by 5 bases, the J end by 9 bases, with 24 bases between.

In this sample, this clone turned up a few times. This sequence joins TRBV30 and TRBJ2-3, with 7 nucleotides matching TRBD1. The CDR3 extends over 13 amino acids. The germline V gene has CDR1 GTSNPN and CDR2 SVGIG (reference sequence). V shed 7 bases and J 5 bases; nucleotides not matched to a gene: 9. The CDR3 protein is CAFHRGLQDTQYF. The CDR3 DNA is TGTGCCTTTCACAGGGGTCTTCAAGATACGCAGTATTTT.